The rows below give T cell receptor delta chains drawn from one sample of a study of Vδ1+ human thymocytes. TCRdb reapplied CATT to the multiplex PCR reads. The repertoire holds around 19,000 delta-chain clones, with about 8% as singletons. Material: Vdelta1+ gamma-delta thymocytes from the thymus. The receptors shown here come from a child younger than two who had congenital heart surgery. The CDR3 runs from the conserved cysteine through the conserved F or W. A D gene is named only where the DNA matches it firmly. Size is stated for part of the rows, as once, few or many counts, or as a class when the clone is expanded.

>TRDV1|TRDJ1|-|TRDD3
CALGEHVLGDFTPYKLIF
TGTGCTCTTGGGGAACACGTACTGGGGGATTTTACCCCATATAAACTCATCTTT
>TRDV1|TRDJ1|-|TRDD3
CALGDRGLPPLTGGCAGQKLIF
TGTGCTCTTGGGGACCGGGGCCTTCCTCCTCTGACTGGGGGATGTGCGGGGCAAAAACTCATCTTT
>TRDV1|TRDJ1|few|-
CALGEPPPAFLRLGDITDKLIF
TGTGCTCTTGGGGAACCTCCCCCGGCCTTCCTACGTTTGGGGGATATAACCGATAAACTCATCTTT
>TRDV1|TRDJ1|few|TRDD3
CALGEFALGADTDKLIF
TGTGCTCTTGGGGAATTTGCCCTGGGGGCTGACACCGATAAACTCATCTTT
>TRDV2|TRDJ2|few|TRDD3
CACGGDIIALTAQLFF
TGTGCCTGTGGGGGGGATATAATAGCTTTGACAGCACAACTCTTCTTT
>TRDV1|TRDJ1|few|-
CALGVTSLLPGGASDKLIF
TGTGCTCTTGGGGTTACTTCCTTACTCCCGGGGGGGGCTTCCGATAAACTCATCTTT
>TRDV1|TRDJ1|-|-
CALGELGSYLNKRYTDKLIF
TGTGCTCTTGGGGAACTAGGGTCTTACCTTAACAAGAGGTACACCGATAAACTCATCTTT
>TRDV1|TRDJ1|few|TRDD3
CALGDPGLPRRTGGYRPDKLIF
TGTGCTCTTGGGGATCCGGGCCTTCCCCGACGTACTGGGGGATACAGGCCCGATAAACTCATCTTT
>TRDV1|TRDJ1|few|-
CALGESLIASSDKLIF
TGTGCTCTTGGGGAAAGCCTTATAGCTTCGTCCGATAAACTCATCTTT
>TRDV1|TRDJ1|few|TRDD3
CALGGSLPTIWIGGYADKLIF
TGTGCTCTTGGGGGAAGCCTTCCTACAATTTGGATTGGGGGATACGCGGATAAACTCATCTTT
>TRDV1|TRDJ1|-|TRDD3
CALGEPENLLGDTSWGLIF
TGTGCTCTTGGGGAACCGGAAAACCTACTGGGGGATACGTCTTGGGGACTCATCTTT
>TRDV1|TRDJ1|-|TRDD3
CALVLGGYRGKLIF
TGTGCTCTCGTTCTTGGGGGATACAGGGGGAAACTCATCTTT
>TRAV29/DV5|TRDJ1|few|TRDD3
CAASALAYWGIQATDKLIF
TGTGCAGCAAGCGCGTTAGCTTACTGGGGGATACAAGCCACCGATAAACTCATCTTT